This T cell receptor beta chain was recovered during a study of CD8 T cells in Susac syndrome. Turning to the study itself: Each patient with Susac syndrome, at the time of blood draw, was therapy-naive, on corticosteroids, or on intravenous immunoglobulin alone.

The study's findings and limits: Across the total CD8+ repertoires, about 17 Susac-specific public clones were detected, and across the CD8+ TEMRA repertoires, several such clones were detected.

From germline, CDR1 is DFQATT and CDR2 SNEGSKA (reference sequence). The CDR3 runs to 16 residues. The germline V and J ends were trimmed by 0 bases and 2 bases, with 17 bases remaining between them. Random hexamers were used to reverse transcribe 0.5 to 1 ug of RNA. Via MiXCR, TCRdb re-called the immunoSEQ multiplex PCR reads, giving one row per CDR3 protein. The sample holds 95,000 to 150,000 distinct CDR3 sequences; about 95% are singletons and the top ten take about 0.3%. With regard to this clonotype: Its antigen is undetermined.

CD8+ and CD4+ T cells from blood underwent TCR beta sequencing, which was carried out in a high-throughput format. This chain links TRBV20-1 with TRBJ2-7, with a tentative D call TRBD2 (6 bases). Source material: CD8+ T cells from PBMCs. This clonotype originated in a human donor with Susac syndrome. CDR3 amino acids: CSARDVLAAGPYEQYF. In nucleotides, the CDR3 is TGCAGTGCTAGAGATGTACTAGCTGCCGGCCCCTACGAGCAGTACTTC.